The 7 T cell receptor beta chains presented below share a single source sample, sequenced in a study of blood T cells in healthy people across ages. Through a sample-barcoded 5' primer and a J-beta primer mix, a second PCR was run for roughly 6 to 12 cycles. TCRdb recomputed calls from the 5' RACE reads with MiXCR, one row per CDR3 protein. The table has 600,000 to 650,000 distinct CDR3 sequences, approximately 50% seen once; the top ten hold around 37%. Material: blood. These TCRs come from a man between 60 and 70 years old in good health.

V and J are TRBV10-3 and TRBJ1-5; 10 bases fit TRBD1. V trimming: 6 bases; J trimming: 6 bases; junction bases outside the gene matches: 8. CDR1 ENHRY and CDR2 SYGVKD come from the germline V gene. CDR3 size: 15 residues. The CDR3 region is CAISLGQGGSQPQHF. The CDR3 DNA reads TGTGCCATCAGCCTCGGACAGGGGGGTAGTCAGCCCCAGCATTTT.

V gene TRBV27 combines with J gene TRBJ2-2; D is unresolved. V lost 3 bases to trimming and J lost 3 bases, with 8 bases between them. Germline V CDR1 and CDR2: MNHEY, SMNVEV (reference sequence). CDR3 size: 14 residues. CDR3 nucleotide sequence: TGTGCCAGCAGTTTGGTCAGATACACCGGGGAGCTGTTTTTT. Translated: CASSLVRYTGELFF.

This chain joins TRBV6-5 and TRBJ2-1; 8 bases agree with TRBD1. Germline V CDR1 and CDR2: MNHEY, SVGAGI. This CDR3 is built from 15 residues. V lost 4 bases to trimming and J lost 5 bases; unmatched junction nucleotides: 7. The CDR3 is CASSSPGQGHNEQFF. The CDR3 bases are TGTGCCAGCAGTTCCCCAGGACAGGGCCACAATGAGCAGTTCTTC.

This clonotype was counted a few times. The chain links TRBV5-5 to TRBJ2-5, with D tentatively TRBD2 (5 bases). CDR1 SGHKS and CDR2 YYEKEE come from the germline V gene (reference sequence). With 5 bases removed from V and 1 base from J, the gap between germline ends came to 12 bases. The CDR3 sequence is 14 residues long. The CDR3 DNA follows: TGTGCCAGCAGGGTCCGGGAAAGCCAAGAGACCCAGTACTTC. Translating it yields CASRVRESQETQYF.

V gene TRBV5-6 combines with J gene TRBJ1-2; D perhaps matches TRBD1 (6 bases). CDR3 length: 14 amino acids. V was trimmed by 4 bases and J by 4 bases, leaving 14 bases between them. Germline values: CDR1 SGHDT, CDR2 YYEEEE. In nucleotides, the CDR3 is TGTGCCAGCAGCACCGCACAGGGCGGCTATGGCTACACCTTC. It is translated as CASSTAQGGYGYTF.

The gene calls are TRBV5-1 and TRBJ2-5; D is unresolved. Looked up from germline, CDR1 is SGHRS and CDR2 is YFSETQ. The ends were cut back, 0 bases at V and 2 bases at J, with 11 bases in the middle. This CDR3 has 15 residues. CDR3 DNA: TGCGCCAGCAGCTTGGCGGGCCTAAAGCAAGAGACCCAGTACTTC. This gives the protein CASSLAGLKQETQYF.

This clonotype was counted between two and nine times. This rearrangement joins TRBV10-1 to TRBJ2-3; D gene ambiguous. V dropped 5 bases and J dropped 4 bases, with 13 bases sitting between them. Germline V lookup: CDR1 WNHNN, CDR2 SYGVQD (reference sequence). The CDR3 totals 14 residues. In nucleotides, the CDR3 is TGCGCCAGCAGTCCAGGCCTCCGGCCAGATACGCAGTATTTT. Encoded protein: CASSPGLRPDTQYF.